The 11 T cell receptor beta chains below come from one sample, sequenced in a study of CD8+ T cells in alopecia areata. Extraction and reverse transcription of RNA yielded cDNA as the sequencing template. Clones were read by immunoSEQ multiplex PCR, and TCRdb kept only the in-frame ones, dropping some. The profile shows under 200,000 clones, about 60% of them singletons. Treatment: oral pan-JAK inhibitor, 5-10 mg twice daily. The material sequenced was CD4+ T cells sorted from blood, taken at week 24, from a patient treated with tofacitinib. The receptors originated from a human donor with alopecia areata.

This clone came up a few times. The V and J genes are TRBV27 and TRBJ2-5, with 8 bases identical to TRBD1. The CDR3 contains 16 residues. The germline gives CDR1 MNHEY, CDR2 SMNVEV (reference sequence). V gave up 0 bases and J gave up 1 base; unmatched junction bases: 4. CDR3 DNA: TGTGCCAGCAGTTTATCCGTCGGACAGGGCCAAGAGACCCAGTACTTC. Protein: CASSLSVGQGQETQYF.

The CDR3 nucleotides read TGCAGCGTAGCGCAGGGGGTCGCAGATACGCAGTATTTT. As protein: CSVAQGVADTQYF. V gene TRBV29-1 combines with J gene TRBJ2-3; 7 positions match TRBD1. Trimming removed 6 bases from V and 4 bases from J; junction bases left unmatched: 7. The CDR3 runs 13 residues. The germline V gene encodes CDR1 SQVTM and CDR2 ANQGSEA.

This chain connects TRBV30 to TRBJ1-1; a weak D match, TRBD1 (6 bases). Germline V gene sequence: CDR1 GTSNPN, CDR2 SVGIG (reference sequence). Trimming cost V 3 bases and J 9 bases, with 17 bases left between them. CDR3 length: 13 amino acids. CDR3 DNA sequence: TGTGCCTGGAGGGTAGGGGGGACGGGGAAAGCTTTCTTT. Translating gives CAWRVGGTGKAFF.

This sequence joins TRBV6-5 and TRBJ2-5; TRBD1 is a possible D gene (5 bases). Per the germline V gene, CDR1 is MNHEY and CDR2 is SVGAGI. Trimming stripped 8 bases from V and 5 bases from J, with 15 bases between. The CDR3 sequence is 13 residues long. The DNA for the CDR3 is TGTGCCAGCGCTCGGCAGGGTCGCGAGACCCAGTACTTC. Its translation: CASARQGRETQYF.

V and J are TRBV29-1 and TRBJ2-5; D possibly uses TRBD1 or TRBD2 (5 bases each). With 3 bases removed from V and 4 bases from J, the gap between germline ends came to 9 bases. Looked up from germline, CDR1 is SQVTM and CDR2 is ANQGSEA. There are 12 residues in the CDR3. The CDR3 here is CSVDGAIETQYF. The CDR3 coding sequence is TGCAGCGTTGACGGGGCGATAGAGACCCAGTACTTC.

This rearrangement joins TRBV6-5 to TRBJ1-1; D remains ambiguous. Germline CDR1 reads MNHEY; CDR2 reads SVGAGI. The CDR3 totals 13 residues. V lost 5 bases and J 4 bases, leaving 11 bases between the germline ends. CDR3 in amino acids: CASSLHHGTEAFF. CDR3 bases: TGTGCCAGCAGTCTCCACCATGGCACTGAAGCTTTCTTT.

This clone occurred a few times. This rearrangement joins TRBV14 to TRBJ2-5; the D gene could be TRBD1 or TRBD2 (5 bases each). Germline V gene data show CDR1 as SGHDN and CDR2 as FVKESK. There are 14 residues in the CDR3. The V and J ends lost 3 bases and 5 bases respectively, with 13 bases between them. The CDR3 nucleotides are TGTGCCAGCAGCCATCCAGGGCGGAGGGAGACCCAGTACTTC. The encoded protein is CASSHPGRRETQYF.

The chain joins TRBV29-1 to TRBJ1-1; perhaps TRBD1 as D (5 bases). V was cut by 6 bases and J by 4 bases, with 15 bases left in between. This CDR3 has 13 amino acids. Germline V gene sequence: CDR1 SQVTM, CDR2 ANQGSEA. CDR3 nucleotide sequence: TGCAGCGTCGGGAGGGGAGGTGGCACTGAAGCTTTCTTT. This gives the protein CSVGRGGGTEAFF.

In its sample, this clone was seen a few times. CDR3 loop: CSVDKTNTGELFF. In DNA form, the CDR3 reads TGCAGCGTTGACAAGACGAACACCGGGGAGCTGTTTTTT. The rearrangement joins TRBV29-1 to TRBJ2-2; no clear D. This CDR3 is 13 amino acids long. Germline V gives CDR1 SQVTM, CDR2 ANQGSEA. Trimming removed 3 bases at V and 0 bases at J, with 5 bases between.

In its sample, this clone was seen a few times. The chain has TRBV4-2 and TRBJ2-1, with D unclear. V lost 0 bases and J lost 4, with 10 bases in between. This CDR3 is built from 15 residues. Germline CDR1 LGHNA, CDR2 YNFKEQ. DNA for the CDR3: TGTGCCAGCAGCCAAGAACTGCCCCAGTACAATGAGCAGTTCTTC. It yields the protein CASSQELPQYNEQFF.

The CDR3 spells CASSYHRIYGYTF. In DNA form, the CDR3 reads TGTGCCAGCAGTTACCATAGGATCTATGGCTACACCTTC. This sequence joins TRBV6-5 and TRBJ1-2; unclear D gene. Germline loops: CDR1 MNHEY, CDR2 SVGAGI. The CDR3 is 13 amino acids. Trimming stripped 2 bases from V and 4 bases from J, with 8 bases between.